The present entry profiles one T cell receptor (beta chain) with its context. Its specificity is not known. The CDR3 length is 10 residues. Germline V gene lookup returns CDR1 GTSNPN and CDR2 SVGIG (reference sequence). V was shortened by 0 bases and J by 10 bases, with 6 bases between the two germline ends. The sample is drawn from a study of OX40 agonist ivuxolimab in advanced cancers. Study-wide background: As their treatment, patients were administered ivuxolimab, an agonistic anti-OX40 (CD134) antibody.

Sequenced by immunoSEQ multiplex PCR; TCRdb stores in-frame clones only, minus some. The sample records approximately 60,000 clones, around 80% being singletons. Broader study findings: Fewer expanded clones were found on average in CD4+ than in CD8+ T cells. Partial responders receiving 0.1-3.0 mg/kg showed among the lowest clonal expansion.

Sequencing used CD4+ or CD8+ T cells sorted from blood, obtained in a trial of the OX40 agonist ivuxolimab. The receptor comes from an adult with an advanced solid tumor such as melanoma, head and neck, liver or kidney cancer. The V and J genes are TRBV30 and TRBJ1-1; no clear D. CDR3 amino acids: CAWSVRGAFF. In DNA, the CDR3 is TGTGCCTGGAGTGTACGGGGAGCTTTCTTT.